This record looks at one TCR beta chain sequence and its context. Its matching antigen is unknown. PCR involved 60 Vbeta and 13 Jbeta primers. TCRdb keeps only in-frame clones here, not all; method: immunoSEQ multiplex PCR. The sample lists some 170,000 clones, about 80% occurring once. Unmatched junction bases numbered 3, after V lost 5 bases and J lost 3 bases. The CDR3 loop spans 15 amino acids. In germline, CDR1 is SGHRS, CDR2 YFSETQ. The data originate from a study of cytomegalovirus exposure and HLA in healthy donors. Study-wide results and limits: Cytomegalovirus status, reportedly, was diagnosed with high specificity and sensitivity by the classifier. One later analysis reportedly identified an Asian-associated ancestry cluster that showed fewer N-insertions than the roughly 700-donor mean. The sole available immune exposure information was CMV serostatus. Further analysis, carried out later, found HLA-associated TCR beta chains more clonally expanded than equally common other chains.

The sequenced sample was PBMCs. This sequence joins TRBV5-1 and TRBJ2-2; 11 bases agree with TRBD1. This sequence originates from a man aged 18 to 29 in good health and CMV-seropositive. CDR3 loop: CASSLGQGDTGELFF. In DNA form, the CDR3 reads TGCGCCAGCAGTCTGGGACAGGGGGACACCGGGGAGCTGTTTTTT.